The 18 T cell receptor beta chains listed next were all sequenced from one sample in a study of T-cell memory formation after mild COVID-19. TCRdb re-called the 5' RACE reads with MiXCR, one entry per CDR3 protein. This sample has a few hundred thousand distinct CDR3 sequences, with approximately 29% found just once. The sample consisted of PBMCs or a T cell subset sorted from them (not recorded which). The receptor source for this set is an adult woman who had mild COVID-19 (a few samples of this study predate the infection). Cell type and time point are not known.

The table lists this clonotype with a few counts. The chain combines TRBV29-1 with TRBJ2-3; D is perhaps TRBD2 (5 bases). V lost 3 bases and J 2 bases, leaving 9 bases between the germline ends. Germline lookup yields CDR1 SQVTM and CDR2 ANQGSEA. The CDR3 has 13 residues. This CDR3 is CSVDGGLTDTQYF. For the CDR3, the DNA is TGCAGCGTTGACGGTGGACTCACAGATACGCAGTATTTT.

This clonotype has only a few counts. The genes are TRBV4-1 and TRBJ2-7; D is uncertain. This CDR3 is built from 14 residues. Looked up from germline, CDR1 is MGHRA and CDR2 is YSYEKL. The ends were cut back, 3 bases at V and 2 bases at J, with 11 bases in the middle. This CDR3 is CASSQGDPPYEQYF. DNA of the CDR3: TGCGCCAGCAGCCAGGGTGACCCTCCCTACGAGCAGTACTTC.

The rearrangement joins TRBV29-1 to TRBJ2-1; D is ambiguous. Trimming took off 2 bases at V and 0 bases at J, with 8 bases between the two ends. CDR1 and CDR2 (germline): SQVTM, ANQGSEA. The CDR3 spans 14 residues. CDR3 amino acids: CSVERPSSYNEQFF. The CDR3 nucleotides are TGCAGCGTTGAAAGGCCGAGCTCCTACAATGAGCAGTTCTTC.

The chain couples TRBV25-1 to TRBJ2-7, with TRBD1 matching 8 bases. The CDR3 covers 15 residues. The trim removed 3 bases at V and 3 bases at J, leaving 7 bases unmatched. Per germline, CDR1 MGHDK and CDR2 SYGVNS. CDR3 sequence (DNA): TGTGCCAGCAGTGACCAGGGGGCTGGGTACTACGAGCAGTACTTC. This sequence encodes CASSDQGAGYYEQYF.

The rearrangement joins TRBV24-1 to TRBJ1-1; D unresolved. Germline values: CDR1 KGHDR, CDR2 SFDVKD. Trimming stripped 5 bases from V and 9 bases from J, with 12 bases between. The CDR3 spans 12 residues. CDR3 amino acids: CATSGGRGKAFF. DNA of the CDR3: TGTGCCACCAGTGGAGGTCGGGGAAAAGCTTTCTTT.

The chain has TRBV5-1 and TRBJ2-7; no definite D call. Trimming pared 4 bases from V and 2 bases from J, leaving 16 bases between. The CDR3 length is 15 residues. Looked up from germline, CDR1 is SGHRS and CDR2 is YFSETQ. For the CDR3, the DNA is TGCGCCAGCAGCCCCGCGATTTTTTCGGCCTACGAGCAGTACTTC. It specifies CASSPAIFSAYEQYF.

The CDR3 protein is CASSPYTGGNQPQHF. CDR3 coding DNA: TGTGCCAGCAGCCCCTATACAGGGGGCAATCAGCCCCAGCATTTT. The V and J genes are TRBV3-1 and TRBJ1-5, with 7 bases lining up with TRBD1. Germline CDR1 LGHDT, CDR2 YNNKEL (reference sequence). Trimming cost V 4 bases and J 2 bases; bases outside gene matches: 5. CDR3 length equals 15 residues.

The rearrangement links TRBV11-2 to TRBJ1-1; D gene ambiguous. Germline values: CDR1 SGHAT, CDR2 FQNNGV. Trimming cost V 1 base and J 4 bases, with 13 bases left between them. The CDR3 runs to 15 residues. The CDR3 region is CASSLVAGGGTEAFF. The CDR3 DNA follows: TGTGCCAGCAGCTTAGTCGCGGGAGGAGGCACTGAAGCTTTCTTT.

The chain carries TRBV21-1 and TRBJ1-5; the listed D gene, TRBD1, was not tested against the DNA. TRBV21-1 is listed as a pseudogene. CDR3 length: 16 residues. CDR3: CASSNVQGNSNQPQHF. DNA for the CDR3: TGTGCCAGCAGCAACGTGCAGGGGAATAGCAATCAGCCCCAGCATTTT.

This clonotype was counted between two and nine times. This chain links TRBV30 with TRBJ2-1, with D maybe TRBD2 (7 bases). Germline CDR1 reads GTSNPN; CDR2 reads SVGIG (reference sequence). V shed 1 base and J shed 3 bases, with 25 bases lying between them. The CDR3 has 19 residues. In DNA, the CDR3 is TGTGCCTGGAGTGGAGTGTACAGGGCGGGAGTGACCCTCTACAATGAGCAGTTCTTC. It yields the protein CAWSGVYRAGVTLYNEQFF.

The chain combines TRBV6-5 with TRBJ2-7, with D uncertain. CDR1 is MNHEY, CDR2 SVGAGI, per germline. Between the trimmed V and J ends, which lost 8 bases and 3 bases, there was a span of 20 bases. The CDR3 runs 15 residues. Written as DNA, the CDR3 is TGTGCCAGCGGGCTCATTGGGTCCTTAATCTACGAGCAGTACTTC. Translation gives CASGLIGSLIYEQYF.

The chain couples TRBV12-5 to TRBJ2-3; D is perhaps TRBD1 (5 bases). Deletions cut 1 base from V and 0 bases from J, with 8 bases between. CDR1 and CDR2 (germline): LGHNT, FRNRAP. This CDR3 region has 15 residues. CDR3 sequence reads: CASGLGQLSTDTQYF. The CDR3, as DNA: TGTGCTAGTGGTTTGGGACAGCTCAGCACAGATACGCAGTATTTT.

The chain recombines TRBV18 with TRBJ2-5; possibly TRBD2 for D (5 bases). Germline CDR1 reads KGHSH; CDR2 reads LQKENI. Trimming removed 6 bases at V and 4 bases at J, with 15 bases between. The CDR3 is 14 amino acids. The CDR3 sequence is CASSPRTAAETQYF. The CDR3 DNA follows: TGTGCCAGCTCCCCTCGGACTGCTGCAGAGACCCAGTACTTC.

This clonotype occurred once. The chain carries TRBV6-1 and TRBJ2-3; possible D gene TRBD2, 6 bases. The CDR3 extends over 17 amino acids. V was cut by 1 base and J by 1 base, with 15 bases left in between. Germline CDR1 reads MNHNS; CDR2 reads SASEGT. The CDR3 protein is CASSEEAGSIRTDTQYF. CDR3 sequence (DNA): TGTGCCAGCAGTGAAGAAGCGGGTTCTATCCGCACAGATACGCAGTATTTT.

This clonotype came up a few times. The V call is TRBV7-3, the J call TRBJ2-1; 15 nucleotides agree with TRBD2. CDR1 is SGHTA, CDR2 FQGTGA, per germline. The CDR3 covers 19 residues. J was trimmed by 6 bases and V by 4 bases; bases with no gene match: 13. CDR3 sequence (DNA): TGTGCCAGCAGCTCGGGGACTAGCGGGGGGTACGTCTTGGGCAATGAGCAGTTCTTC. This encodes CASSSGTSGGYVLGNEQFF.

This sequence joins TRBV5-1 and TRBJ2-5; 7 bases align to TRBD1. J gave up 2 bases and V 0 bases, and 4 bases lay outside the gene matches. The CDR3 is made up of 15 amino acids. The germline gives CDR1 SGHRS, CDR2 YFSETQ. The CDR3 DNA reads as TGCGCCAGCAGCTTGGTGTTCAGGGGGCAAGAGACCCAGTACTTC. This sequence encodes CASSLVFRGQETQYF.

This rearrangement joins TRBV6-1 to TRBJ2-3, with a possible D match to TRBD2 (5 bases). The CDR3 covers 14 residues. Germline V gene data show CDR1 as MNHNS and CDR2 as SASEGT. The V and J ends lost 8 bases and 3 bases respectively, with 15 bases between them. The CDR3 DNA reads as TGTGCCAGCTTCTCCCGGGAAGGGACAGATACGCAGTATTTT. Its translation: CASFSREGTDTQYF.

This clonotype occurred a few times. The chain carries TRBV4-1 and TRBJ2-7; D possibly uses TRBD1 or TRBD2 (6 bases each). V was clipped by 1 base and J by 3 bases, with 19 bases between them. This CDR3 contains 17 residues. Per the germline V gene, CDR1 is MGHRA and CDR2 is YSYEKL. The CDR3 coding sequence is TGCGCCAGCAGCCAAGGGGGGGCGAACGGTAGAGGCTACGAGCAGTACTTC. Protein: CASSQGGANGRGYEQYF.